The 31 T cell receptor beta chains presented below share a single source sample, sequenced in a study of blood T cells in healthy people across ages. A J-beta primer mix and a sample-barcoded 5' primer were used in a second PCR of about 7 to 11 cycles. Each CDR3 protein is one row after TCRdb ran MiXCR on the 5' RACE reads. The top ten hold 20% to 25% of the sample, which has under 800,000 distinct CDR3 sequences, 40% to 45% seen once. Source material: blood. The receptors here all came from a woman aged 55-70 years in good health.

This clonotype was counted between two and nine times. This chain connects TRBV5-5 to TRBJ2-1; 10 bases are shared with TRBD2. The V gene end was trimmed by 0 bases and the J gene end by 4 bases; junction bases not matched to a gene: 7. Per the germline V gene, CDR1 is SGHKS and CDR2 is YYEKEE (reference sequence). The length of the CDR3 is 17 residues. CDR3 DNA: TGTGCCAGCAGCTTGGACCCAGCGGGGGGGTATTACAATGAGCAGTTCTTC. Translation gives CASSLDPAGGYYNEQFF.

This clonotype was recorded many times. The chain uses TRBV11-1 and TRBJ1-5; 9 nucleotides match TRBD1. Per the germline V gene, CDR1 is SGHAT and CDR2 is FQDESV (reference sequence). There are 15 residues in the CDR3. V lost 5 bases and J lost 5; bases outside the gene matches: 7. CDR3 bases: TGTGCCAGCAGCCTCGACAGGGGGAAGGATCAGCCCCAGCATTTT. As protein: CASSLDRGKDQPQHF.

In the case of this clonotype: Given a much more abundant clone one base away, this may be a read error. The chain carries TRBV7-2 and TRBJ2-5, with 7 nucleotides matching TRBD1. V dropped 3 bases and J dropped 5; count of bases not matched to a gene: 12. The germline CDR1 and CDR2 sequences are SGHTA and FQGNSA. The CDR3 loop spans 16 amino acids. CDR3 DNA sequence: TGTGCCAGCAGCTTCGGACAGGCGCAGAACATTGAGACCCAGTACTTC. It is translated as CASSFGQAQNIETQYF.

This clonotype was counted only a few times. The rearrangement uses TRBV6-5 and TRBJ2-7, with a weak D call TRBD2 (6 bases). CDR1 is MNHEY, CDR2 SVGAGI, per germline. This CDR3 spans 14 amino acids. Trimming took 2 bases from V and 4 from J, leaving 12 bases between them. DNA of the CDR3: TGTGCCAGCAGTTACGGGGGACTGGGATACGAGCAGTACTTC. This translates into CASSYGGLGYEQYF.

A word on this clonotype: A clone one base away is much larger, so this may be a read error. This rearrangement joins TRBV29-1 to TRBJ2-3; 9 bases align to TRBD2. From germline, CDR1 is SQVTM and CDR2 ANQGSEA. The length of the CDR3 is 13 residues. CDR3 sequence (DNA): TGCAGCGTACAAGCGGGAGGCACAGATACGCCGTATTTT. Amino acids: CSVQAGGTDTPYF.

This clonotype was seen repeatedly, ten times or more. The chain has TRBV15 and TRBJ2-5, with D perhaps matching TRBD1 (6 bases). The ends were cut back, 8 bases at V and 0 bases at J, with 13 bases in the middle. CDR3 length: 14 residues. Germline CDR1 reads LNHNV; CDR2 reads YYDKDF (reference sequence). The DNA for the CDR3 is TGTGCCACCTGGACTGGACAGAACCAAGAGACCCAGTACTTC. Encoded protein: CATWTGQNQETQYF. The full variable domain, with the rest looked up from reference TRBV15 and TRBJ2-5, is DAMVIQNPRYQVTQFGKPVTLSCSQTLNHNVMYWYQQKSSQAPKLLFHYYDKDFNNEADTPDNFQSRRPNTSFCFLDIRSPGLGDTAMYLCATWTGQNQETQYFGPGTRLLVL.

The chain's CDR3 is CASSPGGLAASTDTQYF. The CDR3 DNA follows: TGTGCCAGCAGTCCAGGGGGACTAGCTGCCAGCACAGATACGCAGTATTTT. This chain connects TRBV7-3 to TRBJ2-3; 9 bases align to TRBD2. CDR1 is SGHTA and CDR2 is FQGTGA in the germline V gene. The CDR3 has 17 residues. The ends lost 6 bases at V and 0 bases at J; junction bases unmatched: 10.

This chain joins TRBV4-3 and TRBJ1-2; a weak D match, TRBD1 (6 bases). Deletions cut 0 bases from V and 2 bases from J, with 13 bases between. The CDR3 loop spans 16 amino acids. Germline V gene lookup returns CDR1 LGHNA and CDR2 YSLEER. The DNA of the CDR3 is TGCGCCAGCAGCCAAGATCGAAGCAGGGGAAACTATGGCTACACCTTC. This translates into CASSQDRSRGNYGYTF.

V usage is TRBV5-1 and J usage is TRBJ2-1; 11 nucleotides match TRBD1. Germline lookup yields CDR1 SGHRS and CDR2 YFSETQ. The length of the CDR3 is 15 residues. The J segment lost 7 bases and the V segment lost 4 bases, leaving 7 bases of the junction unmatched. Written as DNA, the CDR3 is TGCGCCAGCAGCCCGGGACAGGGGGGTTCGAATGAGCAGTTCTTC. Amino acid sequence: CASSPGQGGSNEQFF.

The chain joins TRBV6-1 to TRBJ2-3; 8 nucleotides match TRBD2. Germline lookup yields CDR1 MNHNS and CDR2 SASEGT. CDR3 size: 15 residues. The ends lost 5 bases at V and 5 bases at J; junction bases unmatched: 9. CDR3: CASSPSGPTQDTQYF. CDR3 sequence (DNA): TGTGCCAGCAGTCCTAGCGGGCCTACCCAAGATACGCAGTATTTT.

This clonotype appeared a few times. The chain uses TRBV2 and TRBJ2-1, with TRBD1 matching over 10 bases. The CDR3 contains 17 residues. CDR1 is SNHLY and CDR2 is FYNNEI in the germline V gene. Germline trimming cut 2 bases from V and 8 bases from J; bases unmatched to any gene: 12. The CDR3 DNA sequence: TGTGCCAGCAGTGAACTTGCCGGGACAGGGGTTTTAGATGAGCAGTTCTTC. This sequence encodes CASSELAGTGVLDEQFF.

The genes are TRBV20-1 and TRBJ2-7; 8 bases fit TRBD2. With 1 base clipped from V and 4 bases from J, the junction kept 9 bases outside the gene matches. Germline-derived CDR1 and CDR2 are DFQATT and SNEGSKA (reference sequence). The CDR3 covers 15 residues. CDR3: CSARGTSYPAYEQYF. The CDR3 DNA follows: TGCAGTGCTAGAGGGACTAGCTATCCGGCTTACGAGCAGTACTTC.

In its sample, this clonotype was seen a few times. The chain joins TRBV9 to TRBJ2-2; D not certain. The CDR3 spans 13 residues. V lost 3 bases and J lost 6, with 9 bases in between. From germline, CDR1 is SGDLS and CDR2 YYNGEE. CDR3 coding DNA: TGTGCCAGCAGCGATCTAGTACCCGGGGAGCTGTTTTTT. Amino acid sequence: CASSDLVPGELFF.

The chain recombines TRBV28 with TRBJ2-3; tentatively, D is TRBD1 (5 bases). Trimming removed 2 bases from V and 7 bases from J, with 7 bases in between. Germline CDR1 MDHEN, CDR2 SYDVKM. CDR3 length: 12 amino acids. CDR3 coding DNA: TGTGCCAGCAGTTTAAGGGGAAATACGCAGTATTTT. This gives the protein CASSLRGNTQYF. Supplemented by reference TRBV28 and TRBJ2-3, the full variable domain reads DVKVTQSSRYLVKRTGEKVFLECVQDMDHENMFWYRQDPGLGLRLIYFSYDVKMKEKGDIPEGYSVSREKKERFSLILESASTNQTSMYLCASSLRGNTQYFGPGTRLTVL.

V usage is TRBV20-1 and J usage is TRBJ2-5; TRBD2 is a possible D gene (6 bases). This CDR3 has 13 residues. The germline V gene encodes CDR1 DFQATT and CDR2 SNEGSKA (reference sequence). V gave up 3 bases and J gave up 11 bases, with 19 bases separating them. CDR3 region: CSARKEGPGEQYF. CDR3 DNA sequence: TGCAGTGCTAGGAAGGAGGGACCGGGTGAGCAGTACTTC.

The chain combines TRBV7-2 with TRBJ2-7, with 9 bases identical to TRBD2. The CDR3 runs to 15 residues. CDR1 is SGHTA, CDR2 FQGNSA, per germline. Trimming at V came to 3 bases and at J to 5 bases, leaving 8 bases not matched to a gene. CDR3 DNA: TGTGCCAGCAGCTTGGTTAGCGGGAGTGGTAACGAGCAGTACTTC. Protein: CASSLVSGSGNEQYF.

This clonotype was seen more than once but under ten times. J is TRBJ1-1 and V is TRBV7-2; 9 bases are shared with TRBD1. CDR3 length equals 15 residues. The junction had 10 bases not matched to a gene; V was cut back by 1 base and J by 10 bases. Germline CDR1 is SGHTA and CDR2 is FQGNSA. CDR3 in amino acids: CASSLVVTGGKTAFF. Here the CDR3 DNA reads TGTGCCAGCAGCTTAGTGGTGACAGGGGGTAAGACAGCTTTCTTT.

This clonotype was seen only a few times. The V call is TRBV15, the J call TRBJ2-5, with a possible D match to TRBD2 (6 bases). This CDR3 region has 14 residues. The V gene's germline CDR1 is LNHNV and CDR2 YYDKDF (reference sequence). Between the trimmed V and J ends, which lost 3 bases and 2 bases, there was a span of 10 bases. The DNA of the CDR3 is TGTGCCACCAGCAGGGAGGGACTGCAAGAGACCCAGTACTTC. It codes for CATSREGLQETQYF.

There are a few counts of this clonotype. The chain couples TRBV6-2 or TRBV6-3 to TRBJ1-1; D is unresolved. V lost 1 base and J lost 3, with 6 bases in between. The germline gives CDR1 MNHEY, CDR2 SVGEGT. The CDR3 has 13 residues. CDR3 sequence: CASSYWAYTEAFF. The CDR3 DNA follows: TGTGCCAGCAGTTACTGGGCGTACACTGAAGCTTTCTTT.

The rearrangement joins TRBV12-3 or TRBV12-4 to TRBJ1-1, with D perhaps matching TRBD1 (5 bases). Trimming stripped 3 bases from V and 0 bases from J, with 8 bases between. The CDR3 has 14 amino acids. DNA for the CDR3: TGTGCCAGCAGTTTTAACAGGTTGAACACTGAAGCTTTCTTT. Amino acid sequence: CASSFNRLNTEAFF.

This chain connects TRBV29-1 to TRBJ2-5, with unresolved D. The CDR3 runs to 9 residues. The germline CDR1 and CDR2 sequences are SQVTM and ANQGSEA. Deletions cut 4 bases from V and 11 bases from J, with 8 bases between. CDR3 amino acids: CSVGNEQYF. For the CDR3, the DNA is TGCAGCGTTGGCAATGAGCAGTACTTC.

The chain is built from TRBV9 and TRBJ2-5; possibly TRBD1 for D (6 bases). V lost 2 bases and J 4 bases, leaving 15 bases between the germline ends. CDR1 and CDR2 (germline): SGDLS, YYNGEE. The CDR3 runs 15 residues. The CDR3 DNA reads TGTGCCAGCAGCGTGGATAACAGGGTCCGAGAGACCCAGTACTTC. It yields the protein CASSVDNRVRETQYF.

The CDR3 region has the DNA TGTGCCAGCCGGACAGGGGAGGGGGGTTCTGGGGCCAACGTCCTGACTTTC. Residues: CASRTGEGGSGANVLTF. V gene TRBV11-3 combines with J gene TRBJ2-6, with TRBD1 matching over 9 bases. Germline CDR1 reads SGHNT; CDR2 reads YENEEA. The V segment lost 8 bases and the J segment 1 base; nucleotides outside the gene matches: 9. The CDR3 loop spans 17 amino acids.

This chain links TRBV19 with TRBJ2-3; the match to TRBD1 covers 7 bases. With 6 bases clipped from V and 1 base from J, the junction kept 7 bases outside the gene matches. Germline V gene data show CDR1 as LNHDA and CDR2 as SQIVND (reference sequence). CDR3 size: 15 residues. The CDR3 is CASRTGVKGTDTQYF. CDR3 in DNA: TGTGCCAGTAGAACAGGGGTAAAGGGCACAGATACGCAGTATTTT.

The genes are TRBV20-1 and TRBJ2-3; 10 positions match TRBD2. The ends lost 6 bases at V and 2 bases at J; junction bases unmatched: 5. This CDR3 spans 14 amino acids. Germline V gives CDR1 DFQATT, CDR2 SNEGSKA (reference sequence). DNA for the CDR3: TGCAGTGCCCCACTAGCGGGGATCACAGATACGCAGTATTTT. Encoded protein: CSAPLAGITDTQYF.

Concerning this clonotype itself: Germline is not matched at one junction end, which may reflect a read error. The J gene is TRBJ2-7, the V gene TRBV20-1, with TRBD2 matching 8 bases. CDR1 and CDR2 from the germline V gene are DFQATT and SNEGSKA (reference sequence). The CDR3 contains 13 residues. CDR3 sequence: CSAPRRGARERYF. CDR3 bases: TGCAGTGCCCCAAGGCGGGGGGCGCGCGAGCGGTACTTC.

The chain links TRBV12-3 or TRBV12-4 to TRBJ2-7, with 7 bases lining up with TRBD2. The ends lost 3 bases at V and 2 bases at J; junction bases unmatched: 7. The CDR3 is made up of 15 amino acids. CDR3 DNA: TGTGCCAGCAGTTTCGCCCGGGGGGAAGCCTACGAGCAGTACTTC. Encoded protein: CASSFARGEAYEQYF.

This clonotype appeared a few times. The CDR3 region is CASSENGGGGEQYF. In DNA form, the CDR3 reads TGCGCCAGCAGTGAGAACGGGGGGGGCGGCGAGCAGTACTTC. The rearrangement joins TRBV10-1 to TRBJ2-4, with TRBD2 matching 8 bases. The J call is in doubt because the DNA end fits TRBJ2-7 better. Germline V gene lookup returns CDR1 WNHNN and CDR2 SYGVQD (reference sequence). CDR3 length equals 14 residues.

This clonotype was seen more than once but under ten times. This chain uses TRBV7-2 with TRBJ2-7; 8 bases align to TRBD1. Germline CDR1 reads SGHTA; CDR2 reads FQGNSA. V dropped 7 bases and J dropped 4; count of bases not matched to a gene: 9. The CDR3 is made up of 14 amino acids. The chain's CDR3 is CASNYGDRKYEQYF. The CDR3 bases are TGTGCCAGCAACTATGGGGACAGGAAGTACGAGCAGTACTTC.

The rearrangement links TRBV2 to TRBJ2-7; a weak D match, TRBD1 (5 bases). Matching the DNA end better, TRBJ2-4 makes the J call doubtful. This CDR3 has 14 residues. Germline values: CDR1 SNHLY, CDR2 FYNNEI. For the CDR3, the DNA is TGTGCCAGCAGCGCAGGGTCTGAGAAGGACATTCAGTACTTC. Encoded protein: CASSAGSEKDIQYF.

The genes are TRBV20-1 and TRBJ2-5; 8 bases fit TRBD1. The CDR3 totals 13 residues. CDR1 and CDR2 (germline): DFQATT, SNEGSKA (reference sequence). With 3 bases clipped from V and 5 bases from J, the junction kept 5 bases outside the gene matches. CDR3 sequence (DNA): TGCAGTGCTAGTCCAGGGGGCTTGGAGACCCAGTACTTC. Amino acid sequence: CSASPGGLETQYF.